The 27 T cell receptor beta chains below all came from one sample that was sequenced in a study of PD-1 blockade in classical Hodgkin lymphoma. Relapse after autologous stem cell transplantation occurred in every patient, and brentuximab vedotin exposure varied. Sequenced by immunoSEQ multiplex PCR; TCRdb stores in-frame clones only, minus some. The repertoire holds about 98,000 clones, with around 81% as singletons. Sequencing was performed on peripheral blood mononuclear cells (PBMCs), taken before the second cycle of nivolumab. The receptors originated from a human donor with classical Hodgkin lymphoma.

V is TRBV10-3 and J is TRBJ1-1; perhaps TRBD1 as D (5 bases). The V gene lost 7 bases and the J gene lost 1 base, with 16 bases spanning the gap. Germline loops: CDR1 ENHRY, CDR2 SYGVKD. The CDR3 covers 15 residues. CDR3 residues: CAIKISTEPNTEAFF. In DNA, the CDR3 is TGTGCCATCAAAATCTCGACAGAGCCGAACACTGAAGCTTTCTTT.

The rearrangement uses TRBV7-2 and TRBJ2-3; D is unresolved. The V gene's germline CDR1 is SGHTA and CDR2 FQGNSA. This CDR3 comprises 16 residues. The germline V and J ends were trimmed by 0 bases and 0 bases, with 10 bases remaining between them. CDR3 region: CASSLAAGLSTDTQYF. The CDR3 coding sequence is TGTGCCAGCAGCTTAGCGGCAGGTCTGAGCACAGATACGCAGTATTTT.

This sequence joins TRBV28 and TRBJ1-2; 7 bases match TRBD1. Germline CDR1 is MDHEN and CDR2 is SYDVKM. The CDR3 has 13 residues. With V trimmed by 7 bases and J by 2 bases, 4 bases remained unmatched. The CDR3 DNA reads as TGTGCCAGCACCGGCAGGGGGAACTATGGCTACACCTTC. The encoded protein is CASTGRGNYGYTF.

J is TRBJ2-3 and V is TRBV9, with 7 bases that match TRBD2. V lost 3 bases, J lost 0 bases, and 10 bases stayed unmatched. Germline CDR1 SGDLS, CDR2 YYNGEE. This CDR3 is built from 17 residues. CDR3 residues: CASSAPVQRGSTDTQYF. The DNA for the CDR3 is TGTGCCAGCAGCGCCCCAGTGCAGCGGGGTAGCACAGATACGCAGTATTTT.

The chain recombines TRBV6-5 with TRBJ1-1, with unresolved D. This CDR3 spans 11 amino acids. V dropped 4 bases and J dropped 6 bases, with 6 bases sitting between them. Germline values: CDR1 MNHEY, CDR2 SVGAGI. The CDR3 DNA is TGTGCCAGCAGTTCGATATCTGAAGCTTTCTTT. Translation: CASSSISEAFF.

This rearrangement joins TRBV30 to TRBJ2-1, with 9 bases aligning to TRBD2. The CDR3 runs to 13 residues. J gave up 5 bases and V 4 bases, and 3 bases lay outside the gene matches. From germline, CDR1 is GTSNPN and CDR2 SVGIG (reference sequence). The CDR3 sequence: CAWTSGTDNEQFF. CDR3 in DNA: TGTGCCTGGACTAGCGGGACCGACAATGAGCAGTTCTTC.

The chain combines TRBV4-3 with TRBJ1-2; unclear D gene. This CDR3 comprises 16 residues. Trimming pared 0 bases from V and 0 bases from J, leaving 11 bases between. Germline values: CDR1 LGHNA, CDR2 YSLEER. The CDR3 DNA follows: TGCGCCAGCAGCCAAGATGGTGCTGGAGCTAACTATGGCTACACCTTC. Amino acid sequence: CASSQDGAGANYGYTF.

The chain uses TRBV5-1 and TRBJ2-2, with a possible D match to TRBD2 (6 bases). V was cut by 4 bases and J by 4 bases, with 17 bases left in between. CDR1 and CDR2 from the germline V gene are SGHRS and YFSETQ. The CDR3 totals 16 residues. The CDR3 bases are TGCGCCAGCAGCCCGTACAGTACCGGGGGCACCGGGGAGCTGTTTTTT. Translation: CASSPYSTGGTGELFF.

The chain combines TRBV30 with TRBJ1-3, with no clear D. The germline V and J ends were trimmed by 2 bases and 4 bases, with 9 bases remaining between them. Looked up from germline, CDR1 is GTSNPN and CDR2 is SVGIG (reference sequence). This CDR3 has 13 residues. CDR3 DNA sequence: TGTGCCTGGAGTCTCTCGGGAGGAAACACCATATATTTT. It is translated as CAWSLSGGNTIYF.

This clone appeared a few times. The chain combines TRBV30 with TRBJ1-1; 10 bases align to TRBD1. This CDR3 has 12 residues. The V gene's germline CDR1 is GTSNPN and CDR2 SVGIG (reference sequence). Trimming took 2 bases from V and 11 from J; bases not matched to a gene: 5. CDR3 protein: CAWSSGQGHAFF. As DNA, the CDR3 is TGTGCCTGGAGTTCGGGACAGGGGCATGCTTTCTTT.

This clone was counted once. This sequence joins TRBV6-1 and TRBJ1-1, with TRBD1 as a possible D gene (5 bases). This CDR3 has 12 amino acids. In germline, CDR1 is MNHNS, CDR2 SASEGT. V lost 5 bases and J 4 bases, leaving 8 bases between the germline ends. CDR3 sequence (DNA): TGTGCCAGCAGTAGGGGACCCACTGAAGCTTTCTTT. Its protein product is CASSRGPTEAFF.

The chain employs TRBV4-1 and TRBJ2-7; weak D call: TRBD2 (6 bases). CDR1 and CDR2 (germline): MGHRA, YSYEKL. This CDR3 has 14 residues. Trimming took 0 bases from V and 6 from J, leaving 12 bases between them. CDR3 DNA: TGCGCCAGCAGCCAAGAAGGCGGGATGGGCGAGCAGTACTTC. This translates into CASSQEGGMGEQYF.

The V call is TRBV7-8, the J call TRBJ1-2; no firm D call. Trimming cost V 1 base and J 5 bases, with 17 bases left between them. Germline values: CDR1 SGHVS, CDR2 FQNEAQ. The CDR3 is made up of 16 amino acids. As DNA, the CDR3 is TGTGCCAGCAGCTTAGTGGGAACCCCACCCTCTTATGGCTACACCTTC. Translation gives CASSLVGTPPSYGYTF.

This clone has just one count. V usage is TRBV5-1 and J usage is TRBJ2-7; the match to TRBD2 covers 11 bases. Germline lookup yields CDR1 SGHRS and CDR2 YFSETQ. This CDR3 contains 18 residues. V lost 4 bases, J lost 0 bases, and 12 bases stayed unmatched. The CDR3 reads CASSTGTSGPLISYEQYF. In DNA, the CDR3 is TGCGCCAGCAGCACTGGGACTAGCGGCCCCTTAATCTCCTACGAGCAGTACTTC. The variable domain in full, with the rest retrieved from reference TRBV5-1 and TRBJ2-7, is KAGVTQTPRYLIKTRGQQVTLSCSPISGHRSVSWYQQTPGQGLQFLFEYFSETQRNKGNFPGRFSGRQFSNSRSEMNVSTLELGDSALYLCASSTGTSGPLISYEQYFGPGTRLTVT.

The genes are TRBV9 and TRBJ2-2; 9 bases are shared with TRBD1. The CDR3 totals 15 residues. V shed 3 bases, J shed 5 bases, and the junction held 5 bases outside the gene matches. Germline CDR1 is SGDLS and CDR2 is YYNGEE. CDR3 region: CASSAGTGRTGELFF. In DNA form, the CDR3 reads TGTGCCAGCAGCGCCGGGACAGGGAGGACCGGGGAGCTGTTTTTT.

The CDR3 is CASSSGDSRQYF. Written as DNA, the CDR3 is TGTGCCAGCAGTTCCGGGGACAGCCGACAGTACTTC. The genes are TRBV6-1 and TRBJ2-4, with 7 bases aligning to TRBD1. The CDR3 totals 12 residues. V shed 5 bases and J 13 bases; nucleotides not matched to a gene: 8. Per germline, CDR1 MNHNS and CDR2 SASEGT.

This clone has only a few counts. The chain uses TRBV12-5 and TRBJ1-1; unclear D gene. The CDR3 has 15 amino acids. V lost 6 bases and J lost 1, with 15 bases in between. Germline V CDR1 and CDR2: LGHNT, FRNRAP. In DNA, the CDR3 is TGTGCTAGTGGCCGCCCCGAAGGGTCGAACACTGAAGCTTTCTTT. Its translation is CASGRPEGSNTEAFF.

CDR3: CASSQEDRGYMRNQPQHF. In nucleotides, the CDR3 is TGCGCCAGCAGCCAAGAGGACAGGGGTTATATGCGCAATCAGCCCCAGCATTTT. The J gene is TRBJ1-5, the V gene TRBV4-1, with TRBD1 matching 9 bases. Germline V gene sequence: CDR1 MGHRA, CDR2 YSYEKL. V lost 0 bases, J lost 2 bases, and 8 bases stayed unmatched. CDR3 length: 18 residues.

This rearrangement joins TRBV10-3 to TRBJ2-3; 16 nucleotides agree with TRBD2. CDR1 and CDR2 from the germline V gene are ENHRY and SYGVKD. V was clipped by 3 bases and J by 0 bases; unmatched bases: 3. This CDR3 has 18 residues. CDR3 protein: CAISEGTSGGASTDTQYF. The CDR3 coding sequence is TGTGCCATCAGTGAAGGGACTAGCGGGGGGGCTAGCACAGATACGCAGTATTTT.

CDR3 amino acids: CASSIQGSGTEAFF. Here the CDR3 DNA reads TGTGCCAGTAGTATTCAGGGGTCAGGAACTGAAGCTTTCTTT. The chain couples TRBV19 to TRBJ1-1; D is perhaps TRBD1 (6 bases). V was clipped by 3 bases and J by 5 bases, with 13 bases between them. CDR3 length: 14 residues. Germline V gene sequence: CDR1 LNHDA, CDR2 SQIVND (reference sequence).

The chain joins TRBV10-1 to TRBJ2-1, with TRBD2 as a possible D gene (6 bases). CDR3 length: 18 residues. CDR1 is WNHNN and CDR2 is SYGVQD in the germline V gene (reference sequence). V lost 8 bases, J lost 2 bases, and 25 bases lay in between. The CDR3 DNA reads as TGCGCCAGCTTACGCTGGGAGGACCGGGAGTTCACCTACAATGAGCAGTTCTTC. Encoded protein: CASLRWEDREFTYNEQFF.

For this clone: At one of its ends the junction is not consistent with the germline gene, which may arise from a read error. In nucleotides, the CDR3 is TGTGCCAGCAGTGAAGGGGGACAGCCCCTGGAGAGAGGTGGGCTCTTT. Translation gives CASSEGGQPLERGGLF. The chain carries TRBV2 and TRBJ1-1; 7 bases are a match to TRBD1. The CDR3 sequence is 16 residues long. Germline V gives CDR1 SNHLY, CDR2 FYNNEI.

The CDR3 region has the DNA TGTGCCTGGGACCCATTGTCCGCAGATACGCAGTATTTT. As protein: CAWDPLSADTQYF. J is TRBJ2-3 and V is TRBV30; D not resolved. The CDR3 is 13 residues long. Germline V gene data show CDR1 as GTSNPN and CDR2 as SVGIG (reference sequence). Trimming left V 5 bases short and J 4 bases short, with 13 bases between.

About this clone: The junction departs from the called germline gene at one end, perhaps through a read error. This chain joins TRBV6-5 and TRBJ2-1, with TRBD2 identical over 9 bases. Germline V gene lookup returns CDR1 MNHEY and CDR2 SVGAGI. This CDR3 is 14 amino acids long. This CDR3 reads CAISGLAGAGEQFF. Written as DNA, the CDR3 is TGTGCCATCAGTGGTTTAGCGGGAGCGGGCGAGCAGTTCTTC.

The chain has TRBV6-6 and TRBJ2-7; tentative D call: TRBD2 (6 bases). V lost 6 bases to trimming and J lost 1 base, with 13 bases between them. The CDR3 contains 14 residues. Per the germline V gene, CDR1 is MNHNY and CDR2 is SVGAGI (reference sequence). DNA of the CDR3: TGTGCCAGCAGGGACGGGACTCCGTCCTACGAGCAGTACTTC. Translating it yields CASRDGTPSYEQYF.

J is TRBJ2-7 and V is TRBV5-1; D is ambiguous. The germline CDR1 and CDR2 sequences are SGHRS and YFSETQ. The CDR3 spans 12 residues. The V and J ends lost 2 bases and 7 bases respectively, with 10 bases between them. This chain's CDR3 is CASSLDWAEQYF. The CDR3 DNA is TGCGCCAGCAGCTTAGACTGGGCTGAGCAGTACTTC.

This CDR3 is CASKLLGGQGGADTQYF. CDR3 DNA sequence: TGTGCCAGCAAACTCTTAGGGGGACAGGGTGGCGCAGATACGCAGTATTTT. The rearrangement joins TRBV5-6 to TRBJ2-3; 9 bases match TRBD1. The CDR3 loop spans 17 amino acids. Germline-derived CDR1 and CDR2 are SGHDT and YYEEEE. Trimming at V came to 6 bases and at J to 4 bases, leaving 15 bases not matched to a gene.